The sequence of this T cell receptor (beta chain) was determined in a study of T-cell memory formation after mild COVID-19. TCRdb passed the 5' RACE reads through MiXCR, listing each CDR3 protein once. This table holds 200,000 to 300,000 distinct CDR3 sequences, about 16% found once. General study points: Memory from before infection featured some responding clones, which suggests cross-reactive memory joined.

Remarks on this clonotype: Its specificity is not known.

The CDR3 extends over 11 amino acids. V shed 3 bases and J shed 4 bases, with 3 bases lying between them. The germline gives CDR1 SNHLY, CDR2 FYNNEI. The gene calls are TRBV2 and TRBJ2-5; D not certain. Sequencing used PBMCs or a T cell subset sorted from them (not recorded which). The sequence was collected from an adult woman who had mild COVID-19 (a few samples of this study predate the infection). Cell type and time point are not known. The CDR3 region is CASSDTETQYF. The DNA for the CDR3 is TGTGCCAGCAGTGATACAGAGACCCAGTACTTC. Supplemented by reference TRBV2 and TRBJ2-5, the full variable domain reads EPEVTQTPSHQVTQMGQEVILRCVPISNHLYFYWYRQILGQKVEFLVSFYNNEISEKSEIFDDQFSVERPDGSNFTLKIRSTKLEDSAMYFCASSDTETQYFGPGTRLLVL.